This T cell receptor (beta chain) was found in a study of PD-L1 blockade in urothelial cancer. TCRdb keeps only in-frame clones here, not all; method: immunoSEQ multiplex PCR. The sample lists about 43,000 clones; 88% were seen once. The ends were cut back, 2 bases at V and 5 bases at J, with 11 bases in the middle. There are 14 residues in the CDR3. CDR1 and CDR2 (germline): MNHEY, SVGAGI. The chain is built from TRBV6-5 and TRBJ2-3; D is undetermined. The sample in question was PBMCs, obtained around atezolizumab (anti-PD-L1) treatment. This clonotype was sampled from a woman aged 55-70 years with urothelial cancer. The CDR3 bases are TGTGCCAGCAGTTACGGTTGGGCCGTAGATACGCAGTATTTT. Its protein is CASSYGWAVDTQYF.